The T cell receptor (beta chain) under discussion was sequenced for a study of cytomegalovirus exposure and HLA in healthy donors (dated by TCRdb to the late 2010s). For the study in its entirety: According to an earlier analysis of 550 to 750 of the donors, 200 million or so T cells yielded roughly 100 million unique TCR beta sequences and about 300 Gb of sequence data. In the later analysis, no new phenotypic data were used to find candidate immune exposures; instead, reliance was placed on TCR beta sequences and their occurrence across donors. Typing coverage differed by locus: A, B, C, DRB1 and DQB1 were typed in roughly 620-640 donors, DQA1 in 500 to 550, DPA1 in approximately 600, and DPB1 in 450 to 480. An earlier analysis of fewer than 750 of the donors used high-throughput TCR beta sequencing to judge whether each TCR beta V gene segment behaved as functional or pseudogenic. HLA typing included class I and class II loci at four-digit resolution. The aim of the study was to test whether cataloging public T cell receptors could identify signatures of past pathogen exposure. The genetic ancestry cluster associated with self-reported Caucasian donors included around 76% of the 300 to 450 genotyped donors. In addition to the first cohort of hundreds of subjects, a separate validation cohort of over 90 different subjects was used. To study patterns of TCR occurrence, a later analysis re-analyzed previously published TCR beta repertoires from 700 or so donors and added high-resolution HLA genotyping. Several DR-DQ haplotypes were handled as single units for association and clustering because linkage in the cohort was strong. The study used immunosequencing to profile the T cell repertoires of under 700 subjects and linked those repertoires to cytomegalovirus serostatus. Every discovery cohort repertoire had been produced on one sequencing platform. An early release covering roughly 580 HLA-typed donors comprised roughly 300 gigabases of sequencing data and 85 million to 100 million unique TCR sequences. The study combined high-throughput TCR immunosequencing, statistical association of individual TCRs with disease status, and machine learning to predict cytomegalovirus infection status. Among 300 to 500 genotyped donors of the cohort, an average of around 250,000 unique TCR beta nucleotide sequences was sequenced per donor, of which about 19% were non-productive. A later genetic analysis used genome-wide SNP genotypes for about 60% of the roughly 670 donors, treating that subset as a discovery cohort. Alongside the repertoire data, information on donor age, sex, ethnicity and CMV serostatus was compiled.

The method was the immunoSEQ multiplex PCR assay. For the multiplex PCR, a mixture combining 60 forward primers for TCR Vbeta segments and 13 reverse primers for TCR Jbeta segments was used. The CDR3 region of rearranged TCR beta genes was amplified from genomic DNA by a multiplex PCR assay. Amplified TCR beta libraries were sequenced as 87-base-pair reads on the Illumina HiSeq System. The paper's processing steps were these. In a later analysis, 70 million to 95 million unique TCR beta chains were counted across the 500 to 850 repertoires, and roughly 11 million of these chains were shared by at least two donors. A nearest-neighbor algorithm error-corrected the raw reads and collapsed the reads into unique sequences, merging closely related sequences to remove PCR and sequencing errors. V, D and J gene segments were assigned by aligning CDR3 sequences to IMGT reference sequences. Each retained sequence needed at least a six-nucleotide match to both a V gene segment and a J gene segment. A rearrangement counted as productive if the CDR3 had no stop codons and remained in frame with V and J, and every other rearrangement counted as non-productive. CDR3 was defined according to IMGT convention as the region running from the second conserved V-encoded cysteine to the conserved J-encoded phenylalanine. Sequences without an unambiguous match to a single V gene segment were excluded from the earlier analysis of approximately 600 of the donors. In an earlier analysis of 587 of the donors, V segments were called functional above 56.7% productive rearrangements and were called segregating when the between-donor standard deviation exceeded 5%. A statistical classification framework was developed to diagnose cytomegalovirus status using the catalog of TCR beta chain sequences. In a later analysis, TCR nucleotide sequences were compared against IMGT/GENE-DB human TR gene sequences so that V and J genes could be assigned. The TCRdist pipeline was used in a later analysis to assign CDR3 sequences and most-parsimonious VDJ recombination scenarios. A later analysis defined each TCR beta chain by its CDR3 amino acid sequence plus V-gene family, and excluded reads lacking a unique V-gene family. To address suspected cross-contamination and a sequencing artifact, a later analysis removed roughly 640 highly shared, low-generation-probability nucleotide sequences. In a later analysis, a clonal expansion index for each public chain was calculated from normalized within-repertoire ranks of inferred template counts. A later analysis computed generation probabilities with a VDJ recombination model fitted to out-of-frame rearrangements, and checked the results against IGoR. Hypergeometric tests were used in a later analysis to score TCR-TCR, TCR-HLA and TCR-CMV co-occurrence, with a repertoire-size bias correction applied to the TCR pairs. A later analysis estimated false discovery rates by permuting HLA or CMV assignments 20 times. In a later analysis, co-occurring TCRs were grouped using DBSCAN, and TCRdist sequence similarity was added for clustering within HLA-allele-positive subsets. Repertoires with fewer than 30,000 or more than 120,000 public chains were left out of co-occurrence clustering, as were about 5 repertoires with anomalous nucleotide sharing. TCRdb's version of the immuneACCESS table is confined to in-frame rearrangements and falls short of the full clone set. An unresolved V gene accounts for under half of the shortfall where checked; the remainder is of unknown origin. V and J calls and clone size are copied from that table; D and trimming were computed from the DNA. The table for this sample lists a few hundred thousand clones; about 77% of them were counted only once. Jointly, the top ten make up 2.9% of the sample.

The cohort consisted of 666 healthy bone marrow donors. At the time of sampling, every cohort member was nominally healthy, though immune exposures that went unrecorded were likely present. The donor tested CMV seronegative, placing the donor among the 350 or so seronegative members of the cohort. Every donor gave a peripheral blood sample, and the peripheral blood mononuclear cells from that sample were used for TCR beta sequencing. The Qiagen DNeasy Blood Extraction Kit was used to extract genomic DNA from the blood cell samples. CDR1 and CDR2, looked up from the germline V gene, are ENHRY and SYGVKD. Taken from cysteine to phenylalanine, the CDR3 has 14 residues. The read is trimmed to its CDR3 DNA, 42 bases read in frame from base 1. The germline V and J ends show losses of 4 bases and 6 bases respectively, and no gene match explains 6 bases of the junction. As concerns this clone: The antigen it recognizes is unknown. No base quality information exists; no much larger clone differs at one position.

What the authors observed across the whole study: For the cohort, immune exposure information was limited to CMV serostatus. According to a later analysis, TCR association rates differed among HLA loci, with DRB1 alleles showing the most associated TCRs and HLA-C alleles showing the fewest. Only TCR beta chains were sequenced in this cohort, and the absence of alpha or paired-chain data limited detectable features. Cytomegalovirus status was reported to be diagnosed by the classifier with high specificity and sensitivity in both the original and validation cohorts. Presence/absence analyses assumed roughly uniform sequencing depth across donors, an assumption that may not hold. In a later analysis, about 17,000 TCR beta sequences were associated with specific HLA alleles at a false discovery rate of 0.05. Some IMGT-functional V segments, including TRBV6-2 and TRBV6-3, could not be told apart with the 87-base-pair reads, so those segments were excluded. A cluster of highly shared sequence variants was judged likely to represent a technical artifact of the sequencing pipeline. V-gene and J-gene trimming of TCR beta chains was associated with a missense DCLRE1C variant in a later genetic analysis, and the association was replicated in an independent cohort. A further reported finding was that TCR beta sequences accurately predicted the HLA-A and HLA-B alleles for most subjects in the first cohort. In a later genetic analysis, fewer N-insertions in productive TCRs were reported among donors in an Asian-associated ancestry cluster than the roughly 640-donor mean. The authors suggested that the approach could potentially be generalized to other disease states and immunological phenotypes. In vitro tests confirmed that a few of the cytomegalovirus-associated TCR beta chains recognize cytomegalovirus antigens. A later analysis reported that several top co-occurrence clusters appeared linked to parvovirus B19, influenza, CMV and Epstein-Barr virus. Linkage disequilibrium might explain the correlated functional status among segregating V segments, but an unknown experimental factor could not be ruled out. Because counts were too low, about 18 rarely observed V segments, including chromosome 9 orphons, were left out of the earlier analysis of a few hundred of the donors. Because HLA typing was missing for some donors at each locus, association tests included only the typed subset. The study gave a list of 150 to 200 TCR beta chains associated with cytomegalovirus. In a later analysis, HLA-associated TCR beta chains were found to be more clonally expanded and to have lower generation probabilities than equally common non-associated chains. Across donors, most TCR sequences were observed very rarely, whereas some public TCRs were present in many individuals. An earlier analysis of approximately 600 of the donors showed that most TCR beta V segments appeared in productive rearrangements either about 87% or about 30% of the time, which broadly matched IMGT annotations. A later analysis found that most CMV-associated TCR beta chains appeared HLA-restricted, with HLA associations seemingly driven largely by CMV exposure. Strong co-occurrence of HLA alleles, especially DR and DQ, made assigning TCR associations to individual alleles difficult.

The sequenced sample consisted of PBMCs. This receptor was obtained from a woman in her thirties in good health and CMV-seronegative. The rearranged segments are TRBV10-3 and TRBJ1-1; TRBD1 agrees with 9 junctional bases. The CDR3 region reads CAISGTGGLAEAFF. The bases are TGTGCCATCAGTGGAACAGGGGGCTTGGCTGAAGCTTTCTTT.